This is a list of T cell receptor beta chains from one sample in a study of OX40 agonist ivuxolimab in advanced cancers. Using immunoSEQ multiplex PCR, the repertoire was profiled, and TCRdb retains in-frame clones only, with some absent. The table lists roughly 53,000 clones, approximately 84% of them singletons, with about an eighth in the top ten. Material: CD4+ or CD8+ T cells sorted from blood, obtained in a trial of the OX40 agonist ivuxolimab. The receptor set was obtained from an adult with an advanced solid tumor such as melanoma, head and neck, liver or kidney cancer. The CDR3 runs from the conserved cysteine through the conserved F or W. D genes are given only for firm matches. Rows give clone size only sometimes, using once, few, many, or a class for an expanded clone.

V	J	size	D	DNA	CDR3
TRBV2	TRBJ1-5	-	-	TGTGCCAGCCCGCTAGGTTACGGGGACAACCGGTGTCAGCCCCAGCATTTT	CASPLGYGDNRCQPQHF
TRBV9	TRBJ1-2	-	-	TGTGCCAGCAGCGCACACGGAGGCTATGGCTACACCTTC	CASSAHGGYGYTF
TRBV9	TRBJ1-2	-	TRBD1	TGTGCCAGCAGCGCCTGGACAGGGGGGGGCTACACCTTC	CASSAWTGGGYTF
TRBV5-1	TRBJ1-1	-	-	TGCGCCAGCAGCTTGGGGGCGCCAATTGGCACTGAAGCTTTCTTT	CASSLGAPIGTEAFF
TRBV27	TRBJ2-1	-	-	TGTGCCAGCAGTTTACTTGATGGTAGCGGAGGGGGGTATGAGCAGTTCTTC	CASSLLDGSGGGYEQFF
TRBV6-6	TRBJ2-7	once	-	TGTGCCAGCAGTCAAAGACCGACCAGCTACGAGCAGTACTTC	CASSQRPTSYEQYF
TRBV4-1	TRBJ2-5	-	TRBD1	TGCGCCAGCAGCCCCCAACAGGGGATGGAGACCCAGTACTTC	CASSPQQGMETQYF
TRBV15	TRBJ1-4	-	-	TGTGCCACCAGCAGCCGACTGGGAGGATCTAATGAAAAACTGTTTTTT	CATSSRLGGSNEKLFF
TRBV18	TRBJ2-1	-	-	TGTGCCAGCTCACCACCAGGTACAAATGAGCAGTTCTTC	CASSPPGTNEQFF
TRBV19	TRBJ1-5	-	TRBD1	TGTGCCAGTAGTATCGGGACAGGGCTTAGCCTTAGCAATCAGCCCCAGCATTTT	CASSIGTGLSLSNQPQHF
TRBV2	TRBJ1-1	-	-	TGTGCCAGCTCCTCGGCCCCGAACACTGAAGCTTTCTTT	CASSSAPNTEAFF
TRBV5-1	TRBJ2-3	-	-	TGCGCCAGCAGCTTCTCGACTAGTTCTAGCACAGATACGCAGTATTTT	CASSFSTSSSTDTQYF
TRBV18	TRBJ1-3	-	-	TGTGCCAGCTCAGGTACCAGGACGGGAATTGCTTCTGGAAACACCATATATTTT	CASSGTRTGIASGNTIYF
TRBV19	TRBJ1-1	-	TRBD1	TGTGCCAGTAGTATAAGAGCGGGACAGGGTTTAAAAAGTTTCTTCTTT	CASSIRAGQGLKSFFF
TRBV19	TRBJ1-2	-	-	TGTGCCAGTAGTATGGGACGGTGGACTAACTATGGCTACACCTTC	CASSMGRWTNYGYTF
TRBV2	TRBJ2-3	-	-	TGTGCCAGCGGGAGGACCCCGGGTCCAGATACGCAGTATTTT	CASGRTPGPDTQYF
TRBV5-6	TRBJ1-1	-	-	TGTGCCAGCAGCCCCCTCCAGGGGTCGTACACTGAAGCTTTCTTT	CASSPLQGSYTEAFF
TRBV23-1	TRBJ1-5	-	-	TGCGCCAGCAGTCAGGTAGCGGGACAGCCCCAGCATTTT	CASSQVAGQPQHF
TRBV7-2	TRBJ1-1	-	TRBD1	TGTGCCAGCAGGCTAACAGGGGGTAACACTGAAGCTTTCTTT	CASRLTGGNTEAFF
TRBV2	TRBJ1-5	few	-	TGTGCCAGCAGAGCGGACTACAATCAGCCCCAGCATTTT	CASRADYNQPQHF
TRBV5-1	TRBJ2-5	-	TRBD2	TGCGCCAGCAGCTTGGATCTAGCGGGAGGAGGGGGAGAGACCCAGTACTTC	CASSLDLAGGGGETQYF
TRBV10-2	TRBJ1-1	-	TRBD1	TGCGCCAGCAGTGAGGGGACAGTGGTGAACACTGAAGCTTTCTTT	CASSEGTVVNTEAFF
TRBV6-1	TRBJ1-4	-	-	TGTGCCAGCAGTGAAACAACTAATGAAAAACTGTTTTTT	CASSETTNEKLFF
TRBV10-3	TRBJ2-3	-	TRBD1	TGTGCCACTTACACCGACTGGACAGGGGATGAATTAGATACGCAGTATTTT	CATYTDWTGDELDTQYF
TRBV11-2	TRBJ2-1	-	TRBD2	TGTGCCAGCAGCTTAATAGGCCTAGCGGGAGTGCAGTTCTTC	CASSLIGLAGVQFF
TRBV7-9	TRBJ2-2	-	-	TGTGCCAGCAGCTTAGACAGCGGCACCGGGGAGCTGTTTTTT	CASSLDSGTGELFF
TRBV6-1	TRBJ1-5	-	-	TGTGCCAGCAGTGACAGGTATAGCAATCAGCCCCAGCATTTT	CASSDRYSNQPQHF
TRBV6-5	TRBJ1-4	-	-	TGTGCCAGCAGGGGTCCCGGGGAAAAACTGTTTTTT	CASRGPGEKLFF
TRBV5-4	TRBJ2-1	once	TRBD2	TGTGCCAGCAGCTTGGCGCCGGGACTAGCGAAGAGTGAGCAGTTCTTC	CASSLAPGLAKSEQFF
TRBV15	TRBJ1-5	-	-	TGTGCCACCAGCAGAGGGCCCCAGCCCCAGCATTTT	CATSRGPQPQHF
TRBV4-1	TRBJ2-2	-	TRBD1	TGCGCCAGCAGCCAAGACCCCCAGGGGGCTATCGGGGAGCTGTTTTTT	CASSQDPQGAIGELFF
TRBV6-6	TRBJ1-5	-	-	TGTGCCACGGCACGGGGGGGGGACAATCAGCCCCAGCATTTT	CATARGGDNQPQHF
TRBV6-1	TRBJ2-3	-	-	TGTGCCAGCAGTGAAGGCGGAGAGCTCACAGATACGCAGTATTTT	CASSEGGELTDTQYF
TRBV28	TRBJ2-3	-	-	TGTGCCAGCAGCACTTGGGCAGGGAGAAGCACAGATACGCAGTATTTT	CASSTWAGRSTDTQYF
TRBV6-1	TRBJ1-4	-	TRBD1	TGTGCCAGCAGTGAAGGGACAGGGGGCTTTGAAAAACTGTTTTTT	CASSEGTGGFEKLFF
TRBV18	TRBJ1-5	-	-	TGTGCCAGCTCACCTGGGAGTCGGGATCAGCCCCAGCATTTT	CASSPGSRDQPQHF
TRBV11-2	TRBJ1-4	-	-	TGTGCCAGCAGCTTCGGTGGCTACGTTGAAAAACTGTTTTTT	CASSFGGYVEKLFF
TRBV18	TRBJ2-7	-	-	TGTGCCAGCTCACCACCGACGGGAGTATTCTACGAGCAGTACTTC	CASSPPTGVFYEQYF
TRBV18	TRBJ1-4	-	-	TGTGCCAGCTCCGGGGGTCAGCTTGAAAAACTGTTTTTT	CASSGGQLEKLFF
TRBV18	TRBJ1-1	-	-	TGTGCCAGCTCCCCTAGCCAGGGGAGGACTGAAGCTTTCTTT	CASSPSQGRTEAFF
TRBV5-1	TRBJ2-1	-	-	TGCGCCAGCAGCCCCCGAGCCGATGAGCAGTTCTTC	CASSPRADEQFF
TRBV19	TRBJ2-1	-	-	TGTGCCACCTCCCTCGGGGGCTCCAGGGAGAGGAATGAGCAGTTCTTC	CATSLGGSRERNEQFF
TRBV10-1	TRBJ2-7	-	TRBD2	TGCGCCAGCTCCAATAGCGGGAGGCCGGACGAGCAGTACTTC	CASSNSGRPDEQYF
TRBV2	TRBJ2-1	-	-	TGTGCCAGCAGGGCCCCCGTATCTGGGGCTAAGTTCTTC	CASRAPVSGAKFF
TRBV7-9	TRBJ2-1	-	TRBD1	TGTGCCAGCAGCCCCGGGCCCCACGGACAGGGAAAGGTGTTCTTC	CASSPGPHGQGKVFF
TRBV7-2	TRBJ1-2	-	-	TGTGCCAGCAGCTTAGGGGGTGGCGGCTACACCTTC	CASSLGGGGYTF
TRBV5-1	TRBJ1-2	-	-	TGCGCCAGCAGCTTGTCTCCTCGGAACTATGGCTACACCTTC	CASSLSPRNYGYTF
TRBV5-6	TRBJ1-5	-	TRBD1	TGTGCCAGCAGCTTGTACTTGGGACAGGGGACGGGACAGCCCCAGCATTTT	CASSLYLGQGTGQPQHF